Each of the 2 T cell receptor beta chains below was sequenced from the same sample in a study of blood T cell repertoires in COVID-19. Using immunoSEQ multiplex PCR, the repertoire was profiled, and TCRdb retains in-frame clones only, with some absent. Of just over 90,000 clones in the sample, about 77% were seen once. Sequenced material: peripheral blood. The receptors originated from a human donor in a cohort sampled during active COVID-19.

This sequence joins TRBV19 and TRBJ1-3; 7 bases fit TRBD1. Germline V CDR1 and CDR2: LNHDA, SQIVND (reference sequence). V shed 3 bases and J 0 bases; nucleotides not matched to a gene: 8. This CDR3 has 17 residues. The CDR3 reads CASSIATGDRSGNTIYF. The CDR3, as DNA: TGTGCCAGTAGTATCGCTACAGGGGATCGCTCTGGAAACACCATATATTTT.

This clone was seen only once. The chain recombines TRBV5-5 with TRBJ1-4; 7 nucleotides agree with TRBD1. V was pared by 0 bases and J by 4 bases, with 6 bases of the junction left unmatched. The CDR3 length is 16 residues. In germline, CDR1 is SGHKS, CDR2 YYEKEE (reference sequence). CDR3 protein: CASSLAWRQGNEKLFF. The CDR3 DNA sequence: TGTGCCAGCAGCTTGGCTTGGAGACAGGGTAATGAAAAACTGTTTTTT.